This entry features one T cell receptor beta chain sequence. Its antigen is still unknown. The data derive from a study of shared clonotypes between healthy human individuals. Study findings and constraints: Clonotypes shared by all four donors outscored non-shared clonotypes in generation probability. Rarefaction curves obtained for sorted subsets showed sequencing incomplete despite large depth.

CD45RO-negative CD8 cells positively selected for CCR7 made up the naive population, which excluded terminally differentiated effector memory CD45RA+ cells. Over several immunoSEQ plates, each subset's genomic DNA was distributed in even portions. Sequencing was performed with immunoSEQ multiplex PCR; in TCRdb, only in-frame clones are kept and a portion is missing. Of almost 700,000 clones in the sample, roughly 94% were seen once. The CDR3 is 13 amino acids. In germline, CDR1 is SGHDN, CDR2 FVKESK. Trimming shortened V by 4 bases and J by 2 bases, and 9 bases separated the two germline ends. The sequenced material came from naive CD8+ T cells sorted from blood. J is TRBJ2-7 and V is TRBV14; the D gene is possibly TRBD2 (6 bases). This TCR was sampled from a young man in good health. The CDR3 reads CASSPIAAYEQYF. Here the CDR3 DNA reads TGTGCCAGCAGCCCAATAGCGGCCTACGAGCAGTACTTC.